Shown below are 12 T cell receptor beta chains from a single sample sequenced in a study of OX40 agonist ivuxolimab in advanced cancers. Profiled with immunoSEQ multiplex PCR; TCRdb holds only in-frame clones, not every one. Here the sample spans some 57,000 clones, 84% being singletons. The sample in question was CD4+ or CD8+ T cells sorted from blood, obtained in a trial of the OX40 agonist ivuxolimab. The receptors stem from an adult with an advanced solid tumor such as melanoma, head and neck, liver or kidney cancer.

This chain links TRBV7-8 with TRBJ2-7; perhaps TRBD1 as D (6 bases). CDR3 length equals 14 residues. Trimming removed 5 bases at V and 4 bases at J, with 15 bases between. Germline V gene lookup returns CDR1 SGHVS and CDR2 FQNEAQ. The CDR3 DNA follows: TGTGCCAGCAGCCTCCCTCGACAGGCGTACGAGCAGTACTTC. Amino acid sequence: CASSLPRQAYEQYF.

The genes are TRBV25-1 and TRBJ2-6, with D maybe TRBD1 (5 bases). CDR1 and CDR2 (germline): MGHDK, SYGVNS. Trimming removed 5 bases at V and 5 bases at J, with 16 bases between. CDR3 length equals 16 residues. The CDR3 here is CASSQTGQSRANVLTF. As DNA, the CDR3 is TGTGCCAGCAGTCAGACTGGACAAAGTCGGGCCAACGTCCTGACTTTC.

The rearrangement joins TRBV7-2 to TRBJ2-7; tentative D call: TRBD2 (7 bases). The CDR3 totals 14 residues. Trimming shortened V by 4 bases and J by 6 bases, and 16 bases separated the two germline ends. Looked up from germline, CDR1 is SGHTA and CDR2 is FQGNSA. The CDR3 bases are TGTGCCAGCAGCTGGGAGGGGGGGACATCCGAGCAGTACTTC. Its translation is CASSWEGGTSEQYF.

The chain couples TRBV11-3 to TRBJ2-3; no clear D. With 1 base removed from V and 6 bases from J, the gap between germline ends came to 11 bases. Germline loops: CDR1 SGHNT, CDR2 YENEEA. The CDR3 runs 14 residues. In nucleotides, the CDR3 is TGTGCCAGCAGCTTAGGAATAGGAGTGGATACGCAGTATTTT. Translated, it gives CASSLGIGVDTQYF.

The rearrangement links TRBV7-9 to TRBJ2-2; the match to TRBD2 covers 11 bases. The CDR3 totals 17 residues. Trimming took 4 bases from V and 0 from J; bases not matched to a gene: 4. Germline CDR1 is SEHNR and CDR2 is FQNEAQ (reference sequence). The CDR3 loop is CASSSGLAETNTGELFF. CDR3 DNA: TGTGCCAGCAGCTCGGGACTAGCGGAGACGAACACCGGGGAGCTGTTTTTT.

V is TRBV18 and J is TRBJ1-1; D gene ambiguous. This CDR3 has 14 residues. Trimming stripped 3 bases from V and 5 bases from J, with 13 bases between. Germline CDR1 is KGHSH and CDR2 is LQKENI. In nucleotides, the CDR3 is TGTGCCAGCTCACCCATGGTAGTAGTGACTGAAGCTTTCTTT. Translation gives CASSPMVVVTEAFF.

The chain joins TRBV28 to TRBJ1-5, with no clear D. The CDR3 sequence is 14 residues long. CDR1 is MDHEN, CDR2 SYDVKM, per germline. Trimming took 2 bases from V and 2 from J, leaving 7 bases between them. The CDR3 spells CASSLIGGNQPQHF. The DNA of the CDR3 is TGTGCCAGCAGTTTAATCGGTGGCAATCAGCCCCAGCATTTT.

This clone is labeled medium-sized (0.01 to 0.1%). Here the CDR3 DNA reads TGTGCCAGCAGCGTCATGAATCAGCCCCAGCATTTT. It yields the protein CASSVMNQPQHF. V is TRBV7-2 and J is TRBJ1-5; D is undetermined. The CDR3 is 12 residues long. V dropped 5 bases and J dropped 4 bases, with 6 bases sitting between them. In germline, CDR1 is SGHTA, CDR2 FQGNSA.

This sequence joins TRBV4-3 and TRBJ1-2; D gene ambiguous. CDR1 and CDR2 (germline): LGHNA, YSLEER. The V and J ends lost 4 bases and 3 bases respectively, with 15 bases between them. The CDR3 consists of 15 residues. The CDR3 reads CASSPRSGGDYGYTF. In nucleotides, the CDR3 is TGCGCCAGCAGCCCCCGGAGCGGAGGCGACTATGGCTACACCTTC.

V usage is TRBV30 and J usage is TRBJ2-1; TRBD2 aligns across 11 bases. J gave up 6 bases and V 6 bases, and 7 bases lay outside the gene matches. CDR3 length: 14 residues. The germline gives CDR1 GTSNPN, CDR2 SVGIG (reference sequence). The CDR3 region has the DNA TGTGCCTGCCGCCTAGCGGGAGGTCGCAATGAGCAGTTCTTC. Amino acid sequence: CACRLAGGRNEQFF.

The CDR3 sequence: CASSVTLEREAFF. The CDR3 nucleotides read TGTGCCAGCAGCGTAACCTTGGAGAGGGAAGCTTTCTTT. J is TRBJ1-1 and V is TRBV7-9; no firm D call. Per germline, CDR1 SEHNR and CDR2 FQNEAQ (reference sequence). V gave up 5 bases and J gave up 8 bases, with 15 bases separating them. CDR3 size: 13 residues. The variable domain in full, completed from reference TRBV7-9 and TRBJ1-1, reads DTGVSQNPRHKITKRGQNVTFRCDPISEHNRLYWYRQTLGQGPEFLTYFQNEAQLEKSRLLSDRFSAERPKGSFSTLEIQRTEQGDSAMYLCASSVTLEREAFFGQGTRLTVV.

CDR3 nucleotides: TGTGCCAGCTCACTGGGGGGGACCAACCCTGAAGCTTTCTTT. It encodes CASSLGGTNPEAFF. The chain is built from TRBV18 and TRBJ1-1, with D possibly matching TRBD1 (5 bases). Germline V gene data show CDR1 as KGHSH and CDR2 as LQKENI. V lost 4 bases to trimming and J lost 6 bases, with 15 bases between them. This CDR3 is 14 amino acids long.